A single sample is the source of the 28 T cell receptor beta chains below, sequenced in a study of shared clonotypes between healthy human individuals. TCRdb's copy holds only in-frame clones and misses some; the assay was immunoSEQ multiplex PCR. The table has around 700,000 clones, around 72% seen once. Sequencing was performed on memory CD4+ T cells sorted from blood. Subset denoted: CD45RA-negative fraction. Every receptor here comes from a woman in her 30s in good health.

The rearrangement links TRBV2 to TRBJ2-1; D possibly corresponds to TRBD1 (6 bases). The CDR3 contains 15 residues. Trimming removed 5 bases at V and 9 bases at J, with 20 bases between. From germline, CDR1 is SNHLY and CDR2 FYNNEI. Here the CDR3 reads CASSILTGAPTEQFF. CDR3 bases: TGTGCCAGCAGTATTTTGACAGGCGCCCCCACTGAGCAGTTCTTC.

The gene calls are TRBV5-1 and TRBJ2-7; D is uncertain. In germline, CDR1 is SGHRS, CDR2 YFSETQ. V lost 3 bases to trimming and J lost 5 bases, with 24 bases between them. There are 17 residues in the CDR3. The CDR3 DNA reads as TGCGCCAGCAGCTGGGATAAATTGACGCCCGAGAAGAACGAGCAGTACTTC. This sequence encodes CASSWDKLTPEKNEQYF.

The gene calls are TRBV30 and TRBJ2-7, with D possibly being TRBD2 (6 bases). The CDR3 covers 16 residues. Germline V CDR1 and CDR2: GTSNPN, SVGIG (reference sequence). Trimming cost V 4 bases and J 0 bases, with 19 bases left between them. DNA for the CDR3: TGTGCCTGGATGGGTCTTCAGGGACTCAGCTCCTACGAGCAGTACTTC. As protein: CAWMGLQGLSSYEQYF.

The rearrangement links TRBV15 to TRBJ2-6; D possibly corresponds to TRBD1 (6 bases). The V gene's germline CDR1 is LNHNV and CDR2 YYDKDF (reference sequence). This CDR3 has 16 residues. V gave up 3 bases and J gave up 1 base, with 10 bases separating them. Here the CDR3 reads CATSSATGSGANVLTF. In DNA, the CDR3 is TGTGCCACCAGCAGTGCGACAGGATCTGGGGCCAACGTCCTGACTTTC. Full variable domain (missing parts from reference TRBV15 and TRBJ2-6): DAMVIQNPRYQVTQFGKPVTLSCSQTLNHNVMYWYQQKSSQAPKLLFHYYDKDFNNEADTPDNFQSRRPNTSFCFLDIRSPGLGDTAMYLCATSSATGSGANVLTFGAGSRLTVL.

CDR3 in DNA: TGTGCCAGCAGTCTGAGCGGAGCTCAAGAGACCCAGTACTTC. This codes for CASSLSGAQETQYF. This chain connects TRBV2 to TRBJ2-5, with D maybe TRBD2 (5 bases). Trimming took 5 bases from V and 2 from J, leaving 12 bases between them. CDR1 SNHLY and CDR2 FYNNEI come from the germline V gene. There are 14 residues in the CDR3.

This clone was counted a few times. This chain joins TRBV30 and TRBJ1-2; 10 bases map to TRBD1. From germline, CDR1 is GTSNPN and CDR2 SVGIG (reference sequence). The CDR3 runs to 13 residues. The V gene end was trimmed by 2 bases and the J gene end by 8 bases; junction bases not matched to a gene: 5. The DNA of the CDR3 is TGTGCCTGGAGTAGGGGACAGGGGTGGGGCTACACCTTC. As protein: CAWSRGQGWGYTF. Using reference TRBV30 and TRBJ1-2 for the parts outside the CDR3, the full variable domain is SQTIHQWPATLVQPVGSPLSLECTVEGTSNPNLYWYRQAAGRGLQLLFYSVGIGQISSEVPQNLSASRPQDRQFILSSKKLLLSDSGFYLCAWSRGQGWGYTFGSGTRLTVV.

This clone was detected a few times. CDR3 in amino acids: CASIGGGYGYTF. CDR3 bases: TGTGCCAGCATTGGGGGAGGCTATGGCTACACCTTC. V usage is TRBV2 and J usage is TRBJ1-2; possible D gene TRBD1, 5 bases. The germline V and J ends were trimmed by 7 bases and 4 bases, with 10 bases remaining between them. CDR3 length: 12 amino acids. Germline CDR1 reads SNHLY; CDR2 reads FYNNEI.

This clone turned up a few times. The chain combines TRBV28 with TRBJ1-5; D is perhaps TRBD1 (6 bases). The CDR3 has 14 residues. Trimming took off 3 bases at V and 6 bases at J, with 12 bases between the two ends. Germline V CDR1 and CDR2: MDHEN, SYDVKM. For the CDR3, the DNA is TGTGCCAGCAGTTTTAGGGGGAGGGGTCAGCCCCAGCATTTT. This translates into CASSFRGRGQPQHF. The full variable domain, with the rest looked up from reference TRBV28 and TRBJ1-5, is DVKVTQSSRYLVKRTGEKVFLECVQDMDHENMFWYRQDPGLGLRLIYFSYDVKMKEKGDIPEGYSVSREKKERFSLILESASTNQTSMYLCASSFRGRGQPQHFGDGTRLSIL.

This clone was observed a few times. The chain joins TRBV9 to TRBJ2-7, with D unresolved. CDR3 length: 12 residues. V shed 4 bases and J shed 6 bases, with 11 bases lying between them. Germline V gene data show CDR1 as SGDLS and CDR2 as YYNGEE. CDR3 in amino acids: CASSLRTGEQYF. CDR3 bases: TGTGCCAGCAGCCTACGGACCGGCGAGCAGTACTTC.

V is TRBV9 and J is TRBJ2-1; D gene uncertain. The CDR3 runs 12 residues. The V gene's germline CDR1 is SGDLS and CDR2 YYNGEE. V was pared by 1 base and J by 13 bases, with 12 bases between. The CDR3 reads CASSVSLPIQFF. CDR3 DNA: TGTGCCAGCAGCGTAAGTCTCCCGATTCAGTTCTTC.

To note about this clone: The sample carries other DNA sequences with the same CDR3. CDR3 amino acids: CASSYRPQDNEQFF. The CDR3 DNA reads as TGTGCCAGCAGTTACCGGCCGCAAGACAATGAGCAGTTCTTC. This chain joins TRBV6-5 and TRBJ2-1, with unresolved D. Germline CDR1 MNHEY, CDR2 SVGAGI. This CDR3 is 14 amino acids long. The V and J ends lost 2 bases and 5 bases respectively, with 10 bases between them.

About this clone itself: Other DNA sequences within the sample encode an identical CDR3. This sequence joins TRBV4-1 and TRBJ2-6; D ambiguous. From germline, CDR1 is MGHRA and CDR2 YSYEKL. The CDR3 totals 14 residues. V dropped 4 bases and J dropped 0 bases, with 4 bases sitting between them. The DNA for the CDR3 is TGCGCCAGCAGCCTAAGCTCTGGGGCCAACGTCCTGACTTTC. It yields the protein CASSLSSGANVLTF.

To note about this clone: The sample has other DNA sequences that encode this CDR3 too. The chain is built from TRBV16 and TRBJ1-3; D is undetermined. CDR3 length equals 15 residues. CDR1 and CDR2 from the germline V gene are KGHSY and FQNENV. With 0 bases removed from V and 0 bases from J, the gap between germline ends came to 6 bases. As DNA, the CDR3 is TGTGCCAGCAGCCAATCATCTTTCTCTGGAAACACCATATATTTT. As protein: CASSQSSFSGNTIYF. The full variable domain, its missing parts supplied by reference TRBV16 and TRBJ1-3, is GEEVAQTPKHLVRGEGQKAKLYCAPIKGHSYVFWYQQVLKNEFKFLISFQNENVFDETGMPKERFSAKCLPNSPCSLEIQATKLEDSAVYFCASSQSSFSGNTIYFGEGSWLTVV.

This clone is labeled as medium-sized. J is TRBJ1-5 and V is TRBV28; D gene uncertain. The ends were cut back, 3 bases at V and 0 bases at J, with 9 bases in the middle. The CDR3 has 15 amino acids. The V gene's germline CDR1 is MDHEN and CDR2 SYDVKM. The CDR3 bases are TGTGCCAGCAGTTTTGGCTTCCCTAGCAATCAGCCCCAGCATTTT. Translation: CASSFGFPSNQPQHF.

The chain employs TRBV18 and TRBJ1-2; D might be TRBD1 (6 bases). V was shortened by 1 base and J by 6 bases, with 15 bases between the two germline ends. Germline values: CDR1 KGHSH, CDR2 LQKENI. The CDR3 is made up of 15 amino acids. The DNA of the CDR3 is TGTGCCAGCTCACCACGGCCGGGGGCGGGAGATGGCTACACCTTC. Its translation is CASSPRPGAGDGYTF.

CDR3 region: CASSLSRQAPYEQYF. CDR3 DNA sequence: TGTGCCAGCTCACTATCGAGGCAGGCCCCCTACGAGCAGTACTTC. This chain uses TRBV18 with TRBJ2-7, with unresolved D. Looked up from germline, CDR1 is KGHSH and CDR2 is LQKENI. V dropped 4 bases and J dropped 2 bases, with 15 bases sitting between them. This CDR3 spans 15 amino acids.

The chain is built from TRBV4-1 and TRBJ1-5; 9 nucleotides agree with TRBD1. The CDR3 totals 17 residues. CDR1 and CDR2 from the germline V gene are MGHRA and YSYEKL. Losses at the gene ends were 2 bases for V and 4 bases for J; bases not matched to a gene: 9. The CDR3 region has the DNA TGCGCCAGCAGCCAAACAACAGGGGGCCGCGGAAATCAGCCCCAGCATTTT. It is translated as CASSQTTGGRGNQPQHF.

The genes are TRBV28 and TRBJ2-1, with 7 bases identical to TRBD2. Looked up from germline, CDR1 is MDHEN and CDR2 is SYDVKM. Trimming removed 4 bases from V and 15 bases from J; junction bases left unmatched: 6. The CDR3 contains 11 residues. The DNA for the CDR3 is TGTGCCAGCAGTTCCGGACTAGTTTGGTTCTTC. Protein sequence: CASSSGLVWFF.

The V and J genes are TRBV19 and TRBJ1-5; D remains ambiguous. Per the germline V gene, CDR1 is LNHDA and CDR2 is SQIVND (reference sequence). The CDR3 runs to 16 residues. The germline V and J ends were trimmed by 1 base and 2 bases, with 12 bases remaining between them. CDR3: CASSIAGLHGNQPQHF. CDR3 coding DNA: TGTGCCAGTAGTATAGCCGGGTTACATGGCAATCAGCCCCAGCATTTT. Drawing the rest from reference TRBV19 and TRBJ1-5, the complete variable domain is DGGITQSPKYLFRKEGQNVTLSCEQNLNHDAMYWYRQDPGQGLRLIYYSQIVNDFQKGDIAEGYSVSREKKESFPLTVTSAQKNPTAFYLCASSIAGLHGNQPQHFGDGTRLSIL.

V is TRBV4-1 and J is TRBJ1-3, with D unresolved. Trimming shortened V by 2 bases and J by 3 bases, and 17 bases separated the two germline ends. Germline lookup yields CDR1 MGHRA and CDR2 YSYEKL. The CDR3 consists of 17 residues. CDR3 sequence: CASSQKATGSVGNTIYF. The DNA of the CDR3 is TGCGCCAGCAGCCAAAAAGCGACGGGGTCGGTTGGAAACACCATATATTTT.

J is TRBJ2-7 and V is TRBV29-1, with 12 bases identical to TRBD2. There are 16 residues in the CDR3. Unmatched junction bases numbered 14, after V lost 5 bases and J lost 6 bases. Germline CDR1 reads SQVTM; CDR2 reads ANQGSEA. The CDR3: CSVMLAGGVPMGEQYF. CDR3 sequence (DNA): TGCAGCGTTATGCTAGCGGGAGGGGTCCCAATGGGCGAGCAGTACTTC.

This chain links TRBV5-1 with TRBJ2-7, with 10 bases lining up with TRBD2. Germline CDR1 SGHRS, CDR2 YFSETQ. The CDR3 is 15 residues long. V dropped 5 bases and J dropped 0; count of bases not matched to a gene: 5. The CDR3 bases are TGCGCCAGCAGGGCCTCTAGCGGGAGCTCCTACGAGCAGTACTTC. Its protein product is CASRASSGSSYEQYF.

This sequence joins TRBV7-9 and TRBJ1-2; D not resolved. Germline V lookup: CDR1 SEHNR, CDR2 FQNEAQ (reference sequence). The CDR3 contains 15 residues. Deletions cut 5 bases from V and 6 bases from J, with 19 bases between. CDR3 loop: CASSPMSSASDGYTF. DNA for the CDR3: TGTGCCAGCAGCCCTATGTCCAGCGCTTCCGATGGCTACACCTTC.

The chain joins TRBV29-1 to TRBJ2-2; 7 positions agree with TRBD1. CDR1 SQVTM and CDR2 ANQGSEA come from the germline V gene. CDR3 size: 15 residues. Losses at the gene ends were 6 bases for V and 1 base for J; bases not matched to a gene: 8. CDR3 bases: TGCAGCGTATCCGCCGGGACAGTGAACACCGGGGAGCTGTTTTTT. It codes for CSVSAGTVNTGELFF.

This rearrangement joins TRBV11-2 to TRBJ2-1; 11 bases are shared with TRBD2. With 3 bases clipped from V and 7 bases from J, the junction kept 8 bases outside the gene matches. The CDR3 runs to 16 residues. CDR1 and CDR2 (germline): SGHAT, FQNNGV. CDR3 in amino acids: CASSFSGTSGKNEQFF. CDR3 nucleotide sequence: TGTGCCAGCAGCTTCTCCGGGACTAGCGGTAAAAATGAGCAGTTCTTC.

In regard to this clone: A much larger clone differs by one base, so this may be a read error. V and J are TRBV9 and TRBJ2-2; 7 nucleotides line up with TRBD2. J was trimmed by 7 bases and V by 0 bases; bases with no gene match: 12. This CDR3 is 17 amino acids long. Germline-derived CDR1 and CDR2 are SGDLS and YYNGEE. The DNA of the CDR3 is TGTGCCAGCAGCGTAGGGGGGGGAGAGGGTTACGGCGGGGAGCTGTTTTTT. Protein sequence: CASSVGGGEGYGGELFF.

The chain employs TRBV6-1 and TRBJ1-1; D remains ambiguous. This CDR3 has 14 amino acids. Germline V lookup: CDR1 MNHNS, CDR2 SASEGT. Trimming stripped 3 bases from V and 5 bases from J, with 13 bases between. The CDR3 sequence: CASSDGRWETEAFF. DNA for the CDR3: TGTGCCAGCAGTGACGGTAGGTGGGAGACTGAAGCTTTCTTT.

This chain uses TRBV11-2 with TRBJ2-2; D might be TRBD1 or TRBD2, each matching 5 bases. CDR1 is SGHAT and CDR2 is FQNNGV in the germline V gene. This CDR3 has 15 residues. V dropped 6 bases and J dropped 5 bases, with 16 bases sitting between them. CDR3 in amino acids: CASRRDLHSTGELFF. DNA of the CDR3: TGTGCCAGCAGAAGGGACCTGCACAGTACCGGGGAGCTGTTTTTT. Full variable domain (outside the CDR3, taken from reference TRBV11-2 and TRBJ2-2): EAGVAQSPRYKIIEKRQSVAFWCNPISGHATLYWYQQILGQGPKLLIQFQNNGVVDDSQLPKDRFSAERLKGVDSTLKIQPAKLEDSAVYLCASRRDLHSTGELFFGEGSRLTVL.